The rows below give T cell receptor beta chains drawn from one sample of a study of T cell responses to AZD1222 COVID-19 vaccine. Measured with immunoSEQ multiplex PCR; TCRdb has only the in-frame clones, and not every one. This sample has some 75,000 clones, with 70% to 90% found just once. The specimen was peripheral blood, collected on day 0 of AZD1222 vaccination. These TCRs come from an adult in good health. The CDR3 runs from the conserved cysteine through the conserved F or W. Each record gives: CDR3 DNA, CDR3 protein, clone size, D gene, J gene, V gene. D genes are given only for firm matches. Only some rows state a clone size, as once, few, many or a class for expanded clones.

DNA: TGCAGCGTTGCTAGGGCGGGACGGAACAATGAGCAGTTCTTC
CDR3: CSVARAGRNNEQFF
size: NA
D: NA
J: TRBJ2-1
V: TRBV29-1

DNA: TGTGCCAGTAGTAATTATAAAGGGGGCGCCTATGGCTACACCTTC
CDR3: CASSNYKGGAYGYTF
size: few
D: TRBD1
J: TRBJ1-2
V: TRBV19

DNA: TGTGCCAGCAGCCAATCCGGACAGGGACTAGATACGCAGTATTTT
CDR3: CASSQSGQGLDTQYF
size: NA
D: TRBD1
J: TRBJ2-3
V: TRBV11-3

DNA: TGTGCCAGTAGTATAGCGCGACAGGGGCAGTCTGAAGCTTTCTTT
CDR3: CASSIARQGQSEAFF
size: NA
D: TRBD1
J: TRBJ1-1
V: TRBV19

DNA: TGTGCCAGCAGCTCGGACAGACACTATGGCTACACCTTC
CDR3: CASSSDRHYGYTF
size: NA
D: NA
J: TRBJ1-2
V: TRBV7-2

DNA: TGTGCCAGCTCACCGCTTGACAGTTACAATTCACCCCTCCACTTT
CDR3: CASSPLDSYNSPLHF
size: NA
D: NA
J: TRBJ1-6
V: TRBV18

DNA: TGTGCCAGCAGGGCCTTAGCGGGAGACACCGGGGAGCTGTTTTTT
CDR3: CASRALAGDTGELFF
size: NA
D: TRBD2
J: TRBJ2-2
V: TRBV6-5

DNA: TGTGCCACCCGGCCGGGGGCAACTGGGGCCAACGTCCTGACTTTC
CDR3: CATRPGATGANVLTF
size: NA
D: NA
J: TRBJ2-6
V: TRBV6-5

DNA: TGCGCCAGCAGTGAGGGTCTTTTCTCTAGCAATCAGCCCCAGCATTTT
CDR3: CASSEGLFSSNQPQHF
size: NA
D: NA
J: TRBJ1-5
V: TRBV10-2

DNA: TGTGCCAGCAGTTTATTGGGGCGGGGGTCGGCTAATGAAAAACTGTTTTTT
CDR3: CASSLLGRGSANEKLFF
size: once
D: NA
J: TRBJ1-4
V: TRBV28

DNA: TGTGCCAGCAGCCAAGCAAGGACGCGGGGGTGGAACACTGAAGCTTTCTTT
CDR3: CASSQARTRGWNTEAFF
size: few
D: NA
J: TRBJ1-1
V: TRBV3-1/TRBV3-2

DNA: TGCGCCAGCAGCCAAGACAGGGGAAGTCCGAGGCAGCCCCAGCATTTT
CDR3: CASSQDRGSPRQPQHF
size: NA
D: NA
J: TRBJ1-5
V: TRBV4-1

DNA: TGTGCCAGCAGCCAAGGGCGGCTAGCGGAGGAGCAGTTCTTC
CDR3: CASSQGRLAEEQFF
size: NA
D: TRBD2
J: TRBJ2-1
V: TRBV3-1/TRBV3-2

DNA: TGTGCCAGCAGCGCAGACAGGGGCGACCCTGGGGGCACCTTC
CDR3: CASSADRGDPGGTF
size: NA
D: TRBD1
J: TRBJ1-2
V: TRBV2

DNA: TGTGCCAGCAGCTTTAGCGGTGATCTCGCCGGGGAGCTGTTTTTT
CDR3: CASSFSGDLAGELFF
size: NA
D: NA
J: TRBJ2-2
V: TRBV7-9

DNA: TGTGCCAGCAGTTTATTGGGGCGTCCCCAGCATTTT
CDR3: CASSLLGRPQHF
size: NA
D: NA
J: TRBJ1-5
V: TRBV28

DNA: TGTGCCAGCAGTGGAGCGGGATACACCTACGAGCAGTACTTC
CDR3: CASSGAGYTYEQYF
size: NA
D: TRBD2
J: TRBJ2-7
V: TRBV28

DNA: TGTGCCAGCACCCTCCGGCCGGGTGGGCAGCCCCAGCATTTT
CDR3: CASTLRPGGQPQHF
size: NA
D: NA
J: TRBJ1-5
V: TRBV28

DNA: TGTGCCAGCAGTAACACAGGGAGGGGTCTACTAAGGATTAACACCGGGGAGCTGTTTTTT
CDR3: CASSNTGRGLLRINTGELFF
size: NA
D: NA
J: TRBJ2-2
V: TRBV27

DNA: TGTGCCAGCAGCCCCTCGATTGGACTTGGGAACAGGGAAACGCAGTATTTT
CDR3: CASSPSIGLGNRETQYF
size: NA
D: NA
J: TRBJ2-3
V: TRBV5-6

DNA: TGTGCCTGGAGAGGGGGGACCTACAATGAGCAGTTCTTC
CDR3: CAWRGGTYNEQFF
size: NA
D: NA
J: TRBJ2-1
V: TRBV30

DNA: TGTGCCAGCTCACAGGACGGGACAGCAAATAATTCACCCCTCCACTTT
CDR3: CASSQDGTANNSPLHF
size: NA
D: TRBD1
J: TRBJ1-6
V: TRBV18

DNA: TGTGCCAGCAGTTCGGGACACATCGGCTATGGCTACACCTTC
CDR3: CASSSGHIGYGYTF
size: NA
D: NA
J: TRBJ1-2
V: TRBV27

DNA: TGTGCCAGCAGCGCCTCCGGGACTCAAGAGACCCAGTACTTC
CDR3: CASSASGTQETQYF
size: NA
D: NA
J: TRBJ2-5
V: TRBV7-9

DNA: TGTGCCAGCAGTCGTCACACGAACACCGGGGAGCTGTTTTTT
CDR3: CASSRHTNTGELFF
size: NA
D: NA
J: TRBJ2-2
V: TRBV6-6

DNA: TGTGCCAGCTCACCACCGTCGATCCCCTGGAATGAGCAGTTCTTC
CDR3: CASSPPSIPWNEQFF
size: NA
D: NA
J: TRBJ2-1
V: TRBV18

DNA: TGTGCCAGCAGTGCTATATGGGGACTAGCTGCCAGGGGAAACAATGAGCAGTTCTTC
CDR3: CASSAIWGLAARGNNEQFF
size: once
D: TRBD2
J: TRBJ2-1
V: TRBV6-1

DNA: TGTGCCAGCAGCCAAGGACAGGACAGCACAGATACGCAGTATTTT
CDR3: CASSQGQDSTDTQYF
size: NA
D: NA
J: TRBJ2-3
V: TRBV3-1/TRBV3-2

DNA: TGTGCTAGTGGTTCCCGGGACCCTCATTCACCCCTCCACTTT
CDR3: CASGSRDPHSPLHF
size: few
D: NA
J: TRBJ1-6
V: TRBV12-5

DNA: TGCGCCAGCCATACTGGAGGGATAAGGGGACCGCAGAAGAACACTGAAGCTTTCTTT
CDR3: CASHTGGIRGPQKNTEAFF
size: NA
D: NA
J: TRBJ1-1
V: TRBV5-1

DNA: TGTGCCAGCAGTAAACCACAGGCTCAGCCCCAGCATTTT
CDR3: CASSKPQAQPQHF
size: NA
D: NA
J: TRBJ1-5
V: TRBV6-2/TRBV6-3

DNA: TGCGCCAGCAGCTGGACAGGGGCTGGTGAAGCTTTCTTT
CDR3: CASSWTGAGEAFF
size: NA
D: TRBD1
J: TRBJ1-1
V: TRBV5-1

DNA: TGTGCCAGAGGGGGAGGGAGGAGCAATCAGCCCCAGCATTTT
CDR3: CARGGGRSNQPQHF
size: NA
D: NA
J: TRBJ1-5
V: TRBV9

DNA: TGTGCCAGCAGCCGAACGGACACCTGGAACACTGAAGCTTTCTTT
CDR3: CASSRTDTWNTEAFF
size: NA
D: NA
J: TRBJ1-1
V: TRBV3-1/TRBV3-2

DNA: TGTGCCAGCAGAATCGAGACCGGGGAGCTGTTTTTT
CDR3: CASRIETGELFF
size: NA
D: NA
J: TRBJ2-2
V: TRBV27

DNA: TGTGCCAGCACCGGACCCGGAACCGGGGAGCTGTTTTTT
CDR3: CASTGPGTGELFF
size: NA
D: NA
J: TRBJ2-2
V: TRBV2

DNA: TGTGCCAGCAGCTCGGGACTAGAGTTTTACAATGAGCAGTTCTTC
CDR3: CASSSGLEFYNEQFF
size: NA
D: TRBD2
J: TRBJ2-1
V: TRBV5-4

DNA: TGTGCCAGCACCCTCAGCGGGATGTCGGATACGCAGTATTTT
CDR3: CASTLSGMSDTQYF
size: NA
D: TRBD2
J: TRBJ2-3
V: TRBV3-1/TRBV3-2

DNA: TGTGCCAGCAGCCAAGCCGGAAGCTCCTATAATTCACCCCTCCACTTT
CDR3: CASSQAGSSYNSPLHF
size: NA
D: NA
J: TRBJ1-6
V: TRBV28

DNA: TGTGCCAGCAGCTTGGGAAACCTGGGGCCTGAAAAACTGTTTTTT
CDR3: CASSLGNLGPEKLFF
size: NA
D: NA
J: TRBJ1-4
V: TRBV7-9

DNA: TGTGCCAGCAGTAGAGACGGAGCGATCTACGAGCAGTACTTC
CDR3: CASSRDGAIYEQYF
size: NA
D: NA
J: TRBJ2-7
V: TRBV6-6

DNA: TGCGCCAGCACCTTCTCGGCAGGAGGGAACACTGAAGCTTTCTTT
CDR3: CASTFSAGGNTEAFF
size: NA
D: NA
J: TRBJ1-1
V: TRBV5-1

DNA: TGTGCCAGCTCACCAATGAGTTACAATGAGCAGTTCTTC
CDR3: CASSPMSYNEQFF
size: NA
D: NA
J: TRBJ2-1
V: TRBV18

DNA: TGTGCCAGCAGCGTAGCGGGGGGAAACACAGATACGCAGTATTTT
CDR3: CASSVAGGNTDTQYF
size: NA
D: TRBD2
J: TRBJ2-3
V: TRBV9

DNA: TGTGCCAGCAGTAAGGGACAGAACCCTAGCAATCAGCCCCAGCATTTT
CDR3: CASSKGQNPSNQPQHF
size: few
D: TRBD1
J: TRBJ1-5
V: TRBV6-2/TRBV6-3

DNA: TGTGCCAGCAGCTTGGACAGGGCCACTGAAGCTTTCTTT
CDR3: CASSLDRATEAFF
size: NA
D: TRBD1
J: TRBJ1-1
V: TRBV11-2

DNA: TGCGCCAGCAGCCAAAGACCATCCGACACTGAAGCTTTCTTT
CDR3: CASSQRPSDTEAFF
size: NA
D: NA
J: TRBJ1-1
V: TRBV4-1